This T cell receptor (beta chain) is drawn from a study of T-cell memory formation after mild COVID-19. For the study at large: TCR clustering was largely donor specific. Study conclusions and caveats: Researchers found some responding clones in pre-infection memory, a sign that cross-reactive memory joined.

Constant-segment primers were used for 5'RACE, and the resulting TCR alpha and TCR beta cDNA libraries carried sample barcodes and UMIs. TCRdb ran MiXCR on the 5' RACE reads and lists one entry per CDR3 protein. Among a few hundred thousand distinct CDR3 sequences listed, 15% to 20% were seen once. The CDR3 length is 14 residues. V lost 5 bases to trimming and J lost 6 bases; unmatched junction nucleotides: 3. From germline, CDR1 is SGHRS and CDR2 YFSETQ. Turning to this clonotype: Its antigen is undetermined.

This TCR was recovered from a man aged 18-30 years who had mild COVID-19 (a few samples of this study predate the infection). Cell type and time point are not known. This chain joins TRBV5-1 and TRBJ2-1; 12 positions match TRBD2. The sequencing sample was made of PBMCs or a T cell subset sorted from them (not recorded which). Written as DNA, the CDR3 is TGCGCCAGCAGAAGGACTAGCGGGGCCAATGAGCAGTTCTTC. Translating gives CASRRTSGANEQFF.